These 24 T cell receptor beta chains originate from one sample sequenced in a study of technical replicates of blood from several donors. Measured with immunoSEQ multiplex PCR; TCRdb has only the in-frame clones, and not every one. The sample yields about 80,000 clones, 95% to 98% seen once. What was sequenced was T cells isolated from PBMCs. The source is a human donor in good health.

V and J are TRBV6-5 and TRBJ2-2; 8 nucleotides match TRBD2. The CDR3 has 14 amino acids. Germline values: CDR1 MNHEY, CDR2 SVGAGI. V gave up 6 bases and J gave up 6 bases; unmatched junction bases: 6. The CDR3 here is CASRTGGASGELFF. In DNA, the CDR3 is TGTGCCAGCAGAACGGGGGGGGCGTCCGGGGAGCTGTTTTTT.

The chain links TRBV7-9 to TRBJ1-4, with D maybe TRBD1 (6 bases). Trimming removed 9 bases at V and 0 bases at J, with 17 bases between. This CDR3 has 16 amino acids. Germline CDR1 is SEHNR and CDR2 is FQNEAQ (reference sequence). The CDR3 loop is CASKGRGQSTNEKLFF. CDR3 sequence (DNA): TGTGCCAGTAAAGGCAGGGGCCAGTCAACTAATGAAAAACTGTTTTTT.

This clone appeared once. This chain connects TRBV2 to TRBJ2-2; D perhaps matches TRBD2 (6 bases). The germline gives CDR1 SNHLY, CDR2 FYNNEI. The CDR3 runs 15 residues. The ends were cut back, 6 bases at V and 4 bases at J, with 15 bases in the middle. The CDR3 loop is CASRASSAPTGELFF. Here the CDR3 DNA reads TGTGCCAGCAGGGCCTCTAGCGCGCCCACCGGGGAGCTGTTTTTT.

The V and J genes are TRBV9 and TRBJ2-1, with 8 bases lining up with TRBD2. CDR1 SGDLS and CDR2 YYNGEE come from the germline V gene. CDR3 size: 16 residues. Trimming took 6 bases from V and 6 from J; bases not matched to a gene: 14. The CDR3 sequence is CASTPGTRVQINEQFF. CDR3 nucleotide sequence: TGTGCCAGCACACCCGGGACTAGAGTACAGATCAATGAGCAGTTCTTC.

The rearrangement links TRBV2 to TRBJ2-1; TRBD1 matches at 7 bases. Germline V gives CDR1 SNHLY, CDR2 FYNNEI. The CDR3 runs 15 residues. The V gene end was trimmed by 4 bases and the J gene end by 0 bases; junction bases not matched to a gene: 3. For the CDR3, the DNA is TGTGCCAGCAGTGGGGGACAGATCTCCTACAATGAGCAGTTCTTC. It codes for CASSGGQISYNEQFF.

This clone was recorded only once. The gene calls are TRBV29-1 and TRBJ2-5; a weak D match, TRBD1 (5 bases). Germline CDR1 and CDR2: SQVTM and ANQGSEA. The ends were cut back, 6 bases at V and 2 bases at J, with 13 bases in the middle. The CDR3 consists of 13 residues. The CDR3, as DNA: TGCAGCGTCGATACAGGTGCACAAGAGACCCAGTACTTC. This translates into CSVDTGAQETQYF.

The rearrangement joins TRBV5-1 to TRBJ1-4; 8 bases match TRBD1. This CDR3 spans 14 amino acids. Germline lookup yields CDR1 SGHRS and CDR2 YFSETQ. Trimming removed 5 bases from V and 7 bases from J; junction bases left unmatched: 7. CDR3 coding DNA: TGCGCCAGCAGACCGGGACAGGAAGGTGAAAAACTGTTTTTT. Translating gives CASRPGQEGEKLFF. Drawing the rest from reference TRBV5-1 and TRBJ1-4, the complete variable domain is KAGVTQTPRYLIKTRGQQVTLSCSPISGHRSVSWYQQTPGQGLQFLFEYFSETQRNKGNFPGRFSGRQFSNSRSEMNVSTLELGDSALYLCASRPGQEGEKLFFGSGTQLSVL.

This clone was seen only once. The gene calls are TRBV10-1 and TRBJ2-7; tentatively, D is TRBD1 (5 bases). Germline assignment: CDR1 WNHNN and CDR2 SYGVQD (reference sequence). V was trimmed by 2 bases and J by 4 bases, leaving 12 bases between them. The CDR3 runs to 14 residues. As DNA, the CDR3 is TGCGCCAGCAGTGAGCGTCAGGGTCGATACGAGCAGTACTTC. Translation: CASSERQGRYEQYF.

As to this clone: Other nucleotide sequences in the sample specify the same CDR3. The chain has TRBV18 and TRBJ1-6, with 7 bases aligning to TRBD1. Trimming removed 6 bases from V and 8 bases from J; junction bases left unmatched: 4. This CDR3 spans 13 amino acids. Germline CDR1 KGHSH, CDR2 LQKENI. CDR3 DNA sequence: TGTGCCAGCTCGCAGGGGGGAGATTCACCCCTCCACTTT. Protein product: CASSQGGDSPLHF.

The rearrangement uses TRBV4-2 and TRBJ1-5; D unresolved. The CDR3 runs 13 residues. V lost 0 bases and J 7 bases, leaving 7 bases between the germline ends. Looked up from germline, CDR1 is LGHNA and CDR2 is YNFKEQ. CDR3 amino acids: CASSQDRRQPQHF. CDR3 coding DNA: TGTGCCAGCAGCCAAGATAGGCGGCAGCCCCAGCATTTT.

This clone was recorded a few times. The CDR3 loop reads CASSELSSGRSGDTQYF. CDR3 sequence (DNA): TGTGCCAGCAGTGAGCTCTCTAGCGGTAGGTCAGGTGATACGCAGTATTTT. The gene calls are TRBV2 and TRBJ2-3, with TRBD2 matching 7 bases. This CDR3 is built from 17 residues. Germline lookup yields CDR1 SNHLY and CDR2 FYNNEI. J gave up 6 bases and V 3 bases, and 15 bases lay outside the gene matches.

This rearrangement joins TRBV11-2 to TRBJ2-7; 9 bases line up with TRBD1. The CDR3 is 13 residues long. Germline V gene lookup returns CDR1 SGHAT and CDR2 FQNNGV. The ends lost 4 bases at V and 3 bases at J; junction bases unmatched: 1. CDR3 sequence: CASSWTGVYEQYF. The DNA for the CDR3 is TGTGCCAGCAGCTGGACAGGGGTCTACGAGCAGTACTTC.

The chain couples TRBV7-2 to TRBJ2-5; no clear D. Looked up from germline, CDR1 is SGHTA and CDR2 is FQGNSA. The V end was cut by 1 base, the J end by 1 base, with 4 bases between. The CDR3 runs 13 residues. The CDR3 protein is CASSLELQETQYF. CDR3 DNA sequence: TGTGCCAGCAGCTTAGAGCTCCAAGAGACCCAGTACTTC.

This clone was observed a single time. This chain uses TRBV15 with TRBJ2-1, with D uncertain. Looked up from germline, CDR1 is LNHNV and CDR2 is YYDKDF (reference sequence). The CDR3 has 14 amino acids. The V end was cut by 8 bases, the J end by 0 bases, with 11 bases between. The chain's CDR3 is CATASRSSYNEQFF. The CDR3 DNA reads as TGTGCCACCGCCTCCCGGAGCTCCTACAATGAGCAGTTCTTC.

This clone was seen more than once but under ten times. The chain has TRBV14 and TRBJ2-1; D is perhaps TRBD2 (5 bases). This CDR3 has 12 amino acids. The ends were cut back, 0 bases at V and 12 bases at J, with 9 bases in the middle. From germline, CDR1 is SGHDN and CDR2 FVKESK. CDR3 sequence reads: CASSQDSAAQFF. CDR3 DNA: TGTGCCAGCAGCCAAGATAGCGCGGCGCAGTTCTTC.

The rearrangement uses TRBV11-2 and TRBJ1-5; 7 bases map to TRBD1. CDR3 length: 15 residues. Germline V gene sequence: CDR1 SGHAT, CDR2 FQNNGV. Losses at the gene ends were 4 bases for V and 4 bases for J; bases not matched to a gene: 7. CDR3 residues: CASSSGQRINQPQHF. For the CDR3, the DNA is TGTGCCAGCAGCTCGGGACAGAGGATTAATCAGCCCCAGCATTTT.

This chain connects TRBV9 to TRBJ1-3; TRBD1 matches 8 bases. This CDR3 spans 14 amino acids. V shed 3 bases, J shed 2 bases, and the junction held 1 base outside the gene matches. Germline assignment: CDR1 SGDLS and CDR2 YYNGEE. The CDR3 DNA sequence: TGTGCCAGCAGCGCGACAGGGGCTGGAAACACCATATATTTT. It translates to CASSATGAGNTIYF.

The gene calls are TRBV4-1 and TRBJ1-1; D possibly corresponds to TRBD1 (6 bases). The V and J ends lost 2 bases and 1 base respectively, with 11 bases between them. Germline-derived CDR1 and CDR2 are MGHRA and YSYEKL. The CDR3 totals 15 residues. CDR3 coding DNA: TGCGCCAGCAGCCAAACAGGGTGGCCGAACACTGAAGCTTTCTTT. Translated, it gives CASSQTGWPNTEAFF.

The J gene is TRBJ2-5, the V gene TRBV9, with 9 bases lining up with TRBD2. The CDR3 is 15 amino acids. Germline CDR1 is SGDLS and CDR2 is YYNGEE. Trimming at V came to 3 bases and at J to 1 base, leaving 4 bases not matched to a gene. CDR3 loop: CASSAPSGVQETQYF. DNA of the CDR3: TGTGCCAGCAGCGCCCCTAGCGGGGTCCAAGAGACCCAGTACTTC.

This sequence joins TRBV11-2 and TRBJ2-1, with D possibly matching TRBD2 (6 bases). Deletions cut 5 bases from V and 2 bases from J, with 25 bases between. The CDR3 sequence is 19 residues long. Germline lookup yields CDR1 SGHAT and CDR2 FQNNGV. CDR3 nucleotide sequence: TGTGCCAGCAGCCCCGAGATTCCGGGAGCGAAAAGTGCCTACAATGAGCAGTTCTTC. Translating it yields CASSPEIPGAKSAYNEQFF.

This sequence joins TRBV19 and TRBJ1-2, with D possibly being TRBD1 (6 bases). V was clipped by 5 bases and J by 4 bases, with 11 bases between them. This CDR3 comprises 13 residues. CDR1 is LNHDA and CDR2 is SQIVND in the germline V gene (reference sequence). CDR3 nucleotide sequence: TGTGCCAGTAGTCCAGGGACATCCTATGGCTACACCTTC. As protein: CASSPGTSYGYTF.

V gene TRBV6-5 combines with J gene TRBJ1-5; perhaps TRBD1 as D (5 bases). In germline, CDR1 is MNHEY, CDR2 SVGAGI. The V end lost 6 bases, the J end lost 2 bases, and 11 bases lay between the germline ends. This CDR3 has 14 amino acids. The CDR3 is CASRTGGGNQPQHF. The DNA of the CDR3 is TGTGCCAGCAGGACGGGGGGGGGCAATCAGCCCCAGCATTTT.

This chain uses TRBV25-1 with TRBJ2-7; TRBD1 agrees at 10 bases. Losses at the gene ends were 4 bases for V and 0 bases for J; bases not matched to a gene: 12. CDR1 MGHDK and CDR2 SYGVNS come from the germline V gene. This CDR3 spans 18 amino acids. The CDR3 DNA is TGTGCCAGCAGTGGGGACCTTGGACAGGGGGAGGACTCCTACGAGCAGTACTTC. Amino acids: CASSGDLGQGEDSYEQYF.

A single count supports this clone. The chain combines TRBV5-1 with TRBJ2-2; D is uncertain. The CDR3 contains 13 residues. Germline V lookup: CDR1 SGHRS, CDR2 YFSETQ. V gave up 0 bases and J gave up 6 bases, with 6 bases separating them. This CDR3 is CASSLALSGELFF. The CDR3 DNA reads as TGCGCCAGCAGCTTGGCCCTGTCCGGGGAGCTGTTTTTT.